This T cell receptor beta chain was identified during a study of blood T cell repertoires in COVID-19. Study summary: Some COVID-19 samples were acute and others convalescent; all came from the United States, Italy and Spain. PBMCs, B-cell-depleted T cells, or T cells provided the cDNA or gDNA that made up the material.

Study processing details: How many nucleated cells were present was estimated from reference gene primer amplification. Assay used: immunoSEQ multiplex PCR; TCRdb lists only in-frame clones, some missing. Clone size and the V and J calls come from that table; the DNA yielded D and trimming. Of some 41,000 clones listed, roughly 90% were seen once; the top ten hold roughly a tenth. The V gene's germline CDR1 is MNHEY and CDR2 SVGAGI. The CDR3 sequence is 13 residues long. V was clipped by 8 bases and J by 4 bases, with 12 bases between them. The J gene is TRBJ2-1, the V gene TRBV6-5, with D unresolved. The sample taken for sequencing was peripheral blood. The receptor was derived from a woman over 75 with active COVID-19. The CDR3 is CASATLTYNEQFF. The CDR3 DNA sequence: TGTGCCAGCGCTACACTAACGTACAATGAGCAGTTCTTC.